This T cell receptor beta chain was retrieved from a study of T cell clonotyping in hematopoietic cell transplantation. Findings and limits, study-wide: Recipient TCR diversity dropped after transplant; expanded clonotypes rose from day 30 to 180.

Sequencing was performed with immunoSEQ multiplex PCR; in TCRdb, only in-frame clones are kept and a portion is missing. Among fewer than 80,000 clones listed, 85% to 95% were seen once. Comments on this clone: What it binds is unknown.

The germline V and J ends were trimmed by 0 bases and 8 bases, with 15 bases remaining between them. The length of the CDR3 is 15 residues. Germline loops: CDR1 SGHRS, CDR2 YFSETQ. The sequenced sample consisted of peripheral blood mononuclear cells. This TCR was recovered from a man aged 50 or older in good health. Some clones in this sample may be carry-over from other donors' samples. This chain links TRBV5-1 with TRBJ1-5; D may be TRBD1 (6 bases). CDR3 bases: TGCGCCAGCAGCTTGGAGATAGGGGGGCTGGAGCCCCAGCATTTT. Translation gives CASSLEIGGLEPQHF.